Listed below are T cell receptor beta chains from one sample, sequenced in a study of radiation and T cells in renal cell carcinoma. Generated by immunoSEQ multiplex PCR, the TCRdb table keeps only in-frame clones and is missing some. The table has roughly 130,000 clones, 88% seen once. The sample was blood, taken from a patient whose treatment included radiotherapy and nephrectomy. Source of these receptors: a woman between 65 and 79 years old with renal cell carcinoma. The CDR3 runs from the conserved cysteine through the conserved F or W. The D gene is left open where the match is weak. The listing skips clone size in some rows; elsewhere it reads once, few, many or a size class.

cdr3_length j_call d_call v_call clone_size cdr3_nt cdr3_aa
12 TRBJ1-1 - TRBV6-5 - TGTGCCAGCAGTAGAGGGGGTACTGAAGCTTTCTTT CASSRGGTEAFF
16 TRBJ2-5 - TRBV5-5 - TGTGCCAGCAGCTTGGATGGGGGGGCGACCCCCGAGACCCAGTACTTC CASSLDGGATPETQYF
14 TRBJ1-6 - TRBV7-3 - TGTGCCAGCAGCTTACAGGGTAGAGCCTCACCCCTCCACTTT CASSLQGRASPLHF
16 TRBJ2-7 TRBD1 TRBV15 - TGTGCCACCGGGAGGCGGGACAGGTTGGATACGTACGAGCAGTACTTC CATGRRDRLDTYEQYF
15 TRBJ2-2 - TRBV14 once TGTGCCAGCAGCCAGAAACAGCAGAACACCGGGGAGCTGTTTTTT CASSQKQQNTGELFF
16 TRBJ2-1 - TRBV11-2 - TGTGCCAGCAGCCCCCTAGCGTACCGCCTATACAATGAGCAGTTCTTC CASSPLAYRLYNEQFF
15 TRBJ2-1 - TRBV5-4 - TGTGCCAGCAGCAAGACAGTTCTTATCTACAATGAGCAGTTCTTC CASSKTVLIYNEQFF
17 TRBJ2-3 TRBD2 TRBV9 - TGTGCCAGCAGCGTAGATTCGAGCGGGGGGTTCACAGATACGCAGTATTTT CASSVDSSGGFTDTQYF
17 TRBJ1-6 - TRBV4-2 - TGTGCCAGCAGCCAAGAGGACAGTTTTGCCTATAATTCACCCCTCCACTTT CASSQEDSFAYNSPLHF
15 TRBJ2-1 - TRBV11-2 - TGTGCCAGCAGCTTCGACAGGTTATATCACAATGAGCAGTTCTTC CASSFDRLYHNEQFF
16 TRBJ1-4 - TRBV4-3 - TGCGCCAGCAGCCAAGCAGTAGGACAGCTTAATGAAAAACTGTTTTTT CASSQAVGQLNEKLFF
16 TRBJ1-6 - TRBV30 - TGTGCCTGGACCCCGAAGGGGAGCTCCTATAATTCACCCCTCCACTTT CAWTPKGSSYNSPLHF